This T cell receptor beta chain is drawn from a study of blood T cell repertoires in COVID-19. Study-wide context: Whether acute or convalescent, the COVID-19 samples came from the United States, Italy and Spain.

CDR1 MDHEN and CDR2 SYDVKM come from the germline V gene. CDR3 size: 13 residues. Between the trimmed V and J ends, which lost 10 bases and 0 bases, there was a span of 12 bases. Produced via immunoSEQ multiplex PCR; TCRdb's table is partial and in-frame only. The table has approximately 90,000 clones, over 75% seen once; the top ten hold about 23%. Sequencing was done on a sample of peripheral blood. The clonotype was recovered from an elderly man with active or convalescent COVID-19. The rearrangement joins TRBV28 to TRBJ1-2; tentatively, D is TRBD1 (6 bases). DNA for the CDR3: TGTGCCACCATGACAGGAGCTAACTATGGCTACACCTTC. Protein sequence: CATMTGANYGYTF.